These 10 T cell receptor beta chains came from one sample sequenced in a study of control samples from healthy donors and cancer patients. TCRdb's copy holds only in-frame clones and misses some; the assay was immunoSEQ multiplex PCR. The sample has around 57,000 clones; around 93% are singletons. The sample comprised PBMCs. These receptors were collected from a man younger than 45 with colorectal cancer.

This clone was detected once. The rearrangement links TRBV11-3 to TRBJ2-1; 13 bases are shared with TRBD2. CDR1 is SGHNT and CDR2 is YENEEA in the germline V gene. This CDR3 region has 19 residues. The V segment lost 0 bases and the J segment 7 bases; nucleotides outside the gene matches: 12. The CDR3 DNA reads as TGTGCCAGCAGCTTAGATCAGGGACTAGCGGGGCCACAGGGAAATGAGCAGTTCTTC. Amino acids: CASSLDQGLAGPQGNEQFF.

The gene calls are TRBV6-5 and TRBJ1-1; tentative D call: TRBD1 (6 bases). Germline V gives CDR1 MNHEY, CDR2 SVGAGI. Trimming left V 6 bases short and J 2 bases short, with 13 bases between. This CDR3 comprises 14 residues. The CDR3: CASRDDRRNTEAFF. Here the CDR3 DNA reads TGTGCCAGCAGGGACGACAGGAGAAACACTGAAGCTTTCTTT.

Regarding this clone: Other DNA sequences within the sample encode an identical CDR3. V is TRBV3-1 (or the pseudogene TRBV3-2) and J is TRBJ2-2; D uncertain. Germline V gene sequence: CDR1 LGHDT, CDR2 YNNKEL (reference sequence). Trimming left V 1 base short and J 1 base short, with 4 bases between. The CDR3 consists of 14 residues. CDR3 nucleotide sequence: TGTGCCAGCAGCCAAGTACGGAACACCGGGGAGCTGTTTTTT. This gives the protein CASSQVRNTGELFF.

J is TRBJ1-2 and V is TRBV27; D unclear. This CDR3 is 13 amino acids long. Germline assignment: CDR1 MNHEY and CDR2 SMNVEV (reference sequence). The V and J ends lost 3 bases and 2 bases respectively, with 7 bases between them. In DNA form, the CDR3 reads TGTGCCAGCAGTTTGAGGGAAAACTATGGCTACACCTTC. Translating it yields CASSLRENYGYTF.

V is TRBV24-1 and J is TRBJ2-2; D possibly corresponds to TRBD1 (6 bases). There are 14 residues in the CDR3. Trimming shortened V by 4 bases and J by 7 bases, and 12 bases separated the two germline ends. The V gene's germline CDR1 is KGHDR and CDR2 SFDVKD. The chain's CDR3 is CATSDPTGVGELFF. The CDR3 nucleotides read TGTGCCACCAGTGACCCGACAGGCGTCGGGGAGCTGTTTTTT.

This chain links TRBV6-2 or TRBV6-3 with TRBJ1-2; a weak D match, TRBD1 (6 bases). The CDR3 length is 15 residues. Germline CDR1 reads MNHEY; CDR2 reads SVGEGT. V gave up 6 bases and J gave up 2 bases, with 16 bases separating them. The CDR3 DNA follows: TGTGCCAGCAGCCACGGACAGCTACTCAACTATGGCTACACCTTC. It is translated as CASSHGQLLNYGYTF.

CDR3: CASSRGVGLSGGADTQYF. For the CDR3, the DNA is TGTGCCAGCAGCCGAGGGGTAGGGCTTTCGGGCGGTGCGGATACGCAGTATTTT. The chain recombines TRBV7-8 with TRBJ2-3; D is tentatively TRBD1 or TRBD2 (5 bases each). Trimming pared 5 bases from V and 6 bases from J, leaving 27 bases between. Germline CDR1 SGHVS, CDR2 FQNEAQ. The CDR3 loop spans 18 amino acids.

CDR3 residues: CASSLRSGGDNEQFF. As DNA, the CDR3 is TGTGCCAGCAGCTTACGTAGCGGGGGAGACAATGAGCAGTTCTTC. This chain links TRBV7-9 with TRBJ2-1, with 9 bases identical to TRBD2. Trimming at V came to 2 bases and at J to 5 bases, leaving 4 bases not matched to a gene. The CDR3 runs to 15 residues. From germline, CDR1 is SEHNR and CDR2 FQNEAQ (reference sequence).

The chain couples TRBV20-1 to TRBJ2-7; D uncertain. CDR1 and CDR2 from the germline V gene are DFQATT and SNEGSKA (reference sequence). Trimming took 0 bases from V and 3 from J, leaving 3 bases between them. The CDR3 totals 11 residues. CDR3 DNA sequence: TGCAGTGCTAGAGATTACTACGAGCAGTACTTC. Amino acid sequence: CSARDYYEQYF.

The chain employs TRBV6-6 and TRBJ2-3; D is ambiguous. V lost 2 bases and J 2 bases, leaving 8 bases between the germline ends. Germline CDR1 and CDR2: MNHNY and SVGAGI (reference sequence). The CDR3 extends over 14 amino acids. The CDR3 sequence is CASSYGPNTDTQYF. DNA for the CDR3: TGTGCCAGCAGTTACGGTCCAAACACAGATACGCAGTATTTT.